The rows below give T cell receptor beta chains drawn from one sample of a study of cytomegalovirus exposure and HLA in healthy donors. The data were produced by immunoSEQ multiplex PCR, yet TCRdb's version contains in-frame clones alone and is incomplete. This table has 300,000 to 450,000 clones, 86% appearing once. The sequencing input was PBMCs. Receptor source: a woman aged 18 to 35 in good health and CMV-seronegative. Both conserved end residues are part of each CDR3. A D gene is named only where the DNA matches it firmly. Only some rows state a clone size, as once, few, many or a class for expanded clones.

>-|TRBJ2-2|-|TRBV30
CAWSPVGLQTNTGELFF
TGTGCCTGGAGCCCCGTGGGCTTGCAGACGAACACCGGGGAGCTGTTTTTT
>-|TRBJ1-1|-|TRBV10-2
CASSEWRDKTEAFF
TGCGCCAGCAGTGAGTGGAGGGATAAGACTGAAGCTTTCTTT
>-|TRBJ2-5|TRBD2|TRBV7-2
CASSLGVSGSGSLETQYF
TGTGCCAGCAGCTTAGGTGTCTCCGGTAGCGGGAGCTTGGAGACCCAGTACTTC
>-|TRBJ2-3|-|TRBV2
CASGATQYF
TGTGCCAGCGGGGCAACGCAGTATTTT
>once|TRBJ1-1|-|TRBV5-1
CASSFHTGRTEAFF
TGCGCCAGCAGCTTCCATACAGGGAGAACTGAAGCTTTCTTT
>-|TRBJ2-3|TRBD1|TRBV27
CASSTGQVDTDTQYF
TGTGCCAGCAGTACCGGACAGGTGGACACAGATACGCAGTATTTT
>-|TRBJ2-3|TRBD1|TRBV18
CASSPEQGATDTQYF
TGTGCCAGCTCACCAGAACAGGGGGCGACAGATACGCAGTATTTT
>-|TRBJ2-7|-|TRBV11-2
CASRTGTPAYEQYF
TGTGCCAGCAGGACCGGGACACCAGCCTACGAGCAGTACTTC
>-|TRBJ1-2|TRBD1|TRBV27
CASRATGWLLYGYTF
TGTGCCAGCAGGGCGACAGGGTGGCTCCTCTATGGCTACACCTTC
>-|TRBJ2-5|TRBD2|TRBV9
CASSVSGLAGGGQETQYF
TGTGCCAGCAGCGTTTCGGGACTAGCGGGAGGAGGGCAAGAGACCCAGTACTTC
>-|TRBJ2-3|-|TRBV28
CASSSVSGYDRTQYF
TGTGCCAGCAGTTCCGTGTCGGGATACGACCGTACGCAGTATTTT
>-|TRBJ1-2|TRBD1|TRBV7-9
CASSDPGQGPIWEGYTF
TGTGCCAGCAGCGACCCGGGACAGGGGCCGATTTGGGAGGGCTACACCTTC
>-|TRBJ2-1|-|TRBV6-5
CASRQVVGNYNEQFF
TGTGCCAGCAGGCAGGTCGTCGGGAACTACAATGAGCAGTTCTTC
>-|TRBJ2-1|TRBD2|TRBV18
CASSPGSGGNEQFF
TGTGCCAGCTCACCGGGGAGCGGGGGCAATGAGCAGTTCTTC
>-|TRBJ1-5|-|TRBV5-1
CASSLDAGNQPQHF
TGCGCCAGCAGCTTGGATGCGGGCAATCAGCCCCAGCATTTT
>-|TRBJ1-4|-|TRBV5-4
CASSLGRSNEKLFF
TGTGCCAGCAGCTTGGGCAGGTCTAATGAAAAACTGTTTTTT
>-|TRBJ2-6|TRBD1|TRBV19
CASRLEQGAGANVLTF
TGTGCCAGTAGGCTCGAACAGGGGGCTGGGGCCAACGTCCTGACTTTC
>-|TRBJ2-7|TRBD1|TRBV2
CASSEVPGTGGITSGSSSYEQYF
TGTGCCAGCAGTGAAGTACCCGGGACAGGGGGCATAACTAGCGGGTCTAGCTCCTACGAGCAGTACTTC
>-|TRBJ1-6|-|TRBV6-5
CASSYEFNSPLHF
TGTGCCAGCAGTTACGAGTTCAATTCACCCCTCCACTTT
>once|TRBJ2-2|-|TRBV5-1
CASRDKNTGELFF
TGCGCCAGCAGGGACAAGAACACCGGGGAGCTGTTTTTT
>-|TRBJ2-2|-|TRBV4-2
CASSQGEATYTGELFF
TGTGCCAGCAGCCAAGGGGAGGCCACCTACACCGGGGAGCTGTTTTTT
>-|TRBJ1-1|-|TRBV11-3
CASSLDGAKNTEAFF
TGTGCCAGCAGCTTAGATGGGGCAAAGAACACTGAAGCTTTCTTT
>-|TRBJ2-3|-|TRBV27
CASSFSGAITDTQYF
TGTGCCAGCAGTTTTAGTGGTGCTATCACAGATACGCAGTATTTT
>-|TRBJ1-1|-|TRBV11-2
CASSSGLPEAFF
TGTGCCAGCAGCTCGGGACTCCCTGAAGCTTTCTTT
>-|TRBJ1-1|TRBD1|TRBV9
CASSAYRGGTEAFF
TGTGCCAGCAGCGCGTACAGGGGAGGCACTGAAGCTTTCTTT
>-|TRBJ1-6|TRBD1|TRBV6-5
CASSYVGTGGNSPLHF
TGTGCCAGCAGTTACGTAGGGACAGGGGGAAATTCACCCCTCCACTTT
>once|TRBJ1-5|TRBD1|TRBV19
CASRSLDRVNQPQHF
TGTGCCAGTAGATCCCTGGACAGGGTGAATCAGCCCCAGCATTTT
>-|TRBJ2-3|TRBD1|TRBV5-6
CASSLGTGQGSTDTQYF
TGTGCCAGCAGCTTGGGTACGGGACAGGGGAGCACAGATACGCAGTATTTT
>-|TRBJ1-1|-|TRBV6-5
CASNPARPDTEAFF
TGTGCCAGCAACCCCGCCAGGCCGGACACTGAAGCTTTCTTT
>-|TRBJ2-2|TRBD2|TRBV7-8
CASSLQASGMGGELFF
TGTGCCAGCAGCTTACAGGCTAGCGGGATGGGCGGGGAGCTGTTTTTT
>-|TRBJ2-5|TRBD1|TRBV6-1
CASSVITGGGFSQETQYF
TGTGCCAGCAGTGTAATTACAGGGGGCGGATTTAGCCAAGAGACCCAGTACTTC
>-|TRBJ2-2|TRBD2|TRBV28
CASRLAGAGGELFF
TGTGCCAGCAGGCTAGCGGGAGCTGGCGGGGAGCTGTTTTTT
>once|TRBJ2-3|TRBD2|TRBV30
CAGRRTSADTQYF
TGTGCTGGGAGACGGACTAGCGCTGATACGCAGTATTTT
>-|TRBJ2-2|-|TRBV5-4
CASSLETRNTGELFF
TGTGCCAGCAGCTTGGAGACTAGGAACACCGGGGAGCTGTTTTTT
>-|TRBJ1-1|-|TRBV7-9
CASSFGGNTEAFF
TGTGCCAGCAGCTTCGGGGGAAACACTGAAGCTTTCTTT
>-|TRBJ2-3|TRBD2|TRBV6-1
CASLNSGGLTDTQYF
TGTGCCAGCCTCAATAGCGGGGGGCTCACAGATACGCAGTATTTT
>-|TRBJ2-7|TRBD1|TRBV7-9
CASSGQAHYEQYF
TGTGCCAGCAGCGGACAGGCGCACTACGAGCAGTACTTC
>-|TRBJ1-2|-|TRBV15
CATSRDPDRSGYTF
TGTGCCACCAGCAGAGATCCTGACAGGAGTGGCTACACCTTC
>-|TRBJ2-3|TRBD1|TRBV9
CASSDPGQGQDTQYF
TGTGCCAGCAGCGACCCGGGACAGGGTCAAGATACGCAGTATTTT
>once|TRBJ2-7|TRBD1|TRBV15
CATSRVGDRGRNEQYF
TGTGCCACCAGCAGAGTGGGGGACAGGGGGCGAAACGAGCAGTACTTC
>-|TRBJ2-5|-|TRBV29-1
CSVKELQETQYF
TGCAGCGTGAAAGAGTTACAAGAGACCCAGTACTTC
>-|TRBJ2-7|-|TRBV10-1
CASSESPGDSYEQYF
TGCGCCAGCAGTGAATCACCAGGGGACTCCTACGAGCAGTACTTC
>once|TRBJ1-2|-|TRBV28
CASSLGQSTALGGYTF
TGTGCCAGCAGTTTAGGGCAGTCCACGGCCCTCGGTGGCTACACCTTC
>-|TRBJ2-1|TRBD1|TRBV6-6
CASGRGRVTEQFF
TGTGCCAGCGGTAGGGGGCGAGTCACGGAGCAGTTCTTC
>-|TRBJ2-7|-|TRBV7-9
CASSLRAGDPYEQYF
TGTGCCAGCAGCTTAAGGGCGGGTGACCCCTACGAGCAGTACTTC
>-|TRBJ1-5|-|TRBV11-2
CASSFQSNQPQHF
TGTGCCAGCAGCTTCCAGAGCAATCAGCCCCAGCATTTT